Following are 25 T cell receptor beta chains from one sample sequenced in a study of T cell responses to AZD1222 COVID-19 vaccine. TCRdb's copy holds only in-frame clones and misses some; the assay was immunoSEQ multiplex PCR. This table has over 95,000 clones, approximately 90% appearing once. This specimen consisted of peripheral blood, obtained 28 days after the second AZD1222 dose. The source of these receptors is an adult who received the AZD1222 COVID-19 vaccine.

The chain carries TRBV6-6 and TRBJ2-1, with TRBD2 as a possible D gene (6 bases). CDR3 length: 13 residues. CDR1 is MNHNY, CDR2 SVGAGI, per germline (reference sequence). Deletions cut 6 bases from V and 2 bases from J, with 8 bases between. The CDR3 nucleotides are TGTGCCAGCAGGGGGGGACCCTACAATGAGCAGTTCTTC. This gives the protein CASRGGPYNEQFF.

This rearrangement joins TRBV6-5 to TRBJ1-1; D is ambiguous. V shed 0 bases and J shed 1 base, with 6 bases lying between them. This CDR3 spans 14 amino acids. CDR1 is MNHEY and CDR2 is SVGAGI in the germline V gene. The CDR3 nucleotides are TGTGCCAGCAGTTACTCCCGGGGGAACACTGAAGCTTTCTTT. Its translation is CASSYSRGNTEAFF.

The chain has TRBV6-2 or TRBV6-3 and TRBJ2-1; D ambiguous. CDR1 is MNHEY and CDR2 is SVGEGT in the germline V gene. The germline V and J ends were trimmed by 5 bases and 9 bases, with 11 bases remaining between them. This CDR3 region has 12 residues. The CDR3 nucleotides read TGTGCCAGCAGTGCTCTAGGTAGTGAGCAGTTCTTC. Residues: CASSALGSEQFF.

The chain couples TRBV28 to TRBJ2-2, with D possibly being TRBD2 (6 bases). The CDR3 totals 16 residues. Germline V gene lookup returns CDR1 MDHEN and CDR2 SYDVKM. Deletions cut 5 bases from V and 3 bases from J, with 16 bases between. This chain's CDR3 is CASSPLSLAHTGELFF. In nucleotides, the CDR3 is TGTGCCAGCAGTCCCCTATCACTAGCTCACACCGGGGAGCTGTTTTTT.

The rearrangement joins TRBV28 to TRBJ1-6; the match to TRBD1 covers 9 bases. The CDR3 extends over 17 amino acids. Per the germline V gene, CDR1 is MDHEN and CDR2 is SYDVKM. V was clipped by 2 bases and J by 6 bases; unmatched bases: 8. Written as DNA, the CDR3 is TGTGCCAGCAGTTTAGTTACGGGGACAGGGTCTAATTCACCCCTCCACTTT. This sequence encodes CASSLVTGTGSNSPLHF.

The chain links TRBV27 to TRBJ2-1; TRBD1 or TRBD2 may be the D gene (5 bases each). Germline V gene sequence: CDR1 MNHEY, CDR2 SMNVEV (reference sequence). Trimming pared 2 bases from V and 5 bases from J, leaving 7 bases between. The CDR3 length is 13 residues. The DNA of the CDR3 is TGTGCCAGCAGTTTACTGGGACACAATGAGCAGTTCTTC. Its translation is CASSLLGHNEQFF.

This rearrangement joins TRBV19 to TRBJ2-7, with D perhaps matching TRBD1 or TRBD2 (5 bases each). Deletions cut 3 bases from V and 2 bases from J, with 14 bases between. This CDR3 has 15 amino acids. CDR1 and CDR2 (germline): LNHDA, SQIVND (reference sequence). The CDR3 sequence is CASSIRRGSAYEQYF. CDR3 sequence (DNA): TGTGCCAGTAGTATTAGACGGGGCAGCGCCTACGAGCAGTACTTC.

The rearrangement joins TRBV5-1 to TRBJ2-7; a possible D gene is TRBD1 (5 bases). This CDR3 region has 15 residues. CDR1 and CDR2 from the germline V gene are SGHRS and YFSETQ. The V end lost 0 bases, the J end lost 5 bases, and 15 bases lay between the germline ends. DNA for the CDR3: TGCGCCAGCAGCTTGGGGACACAGATGGTCCACGAGCAGTACTTC. Amino acids: CASSLGTQMVHEQYF.

Here the CDR3 DNA reads TGTGCCAGCAGCTTCGACGGGGGCGAAAACATTCAGTACTTC. Its protein is CASSFDGGENIQYF. The V gene is TRBV7-9, the J gene TRBJ2-4, with D tentatively TRBD1 or TRBD2 (6 bases each). V dropped 3 bases and J dropped 5 bases, with 11 bases sitting between them. The CDR3 is 14 amino acids. Germline loops: CDR1 SEHNR, CDR2 FQNEAQ (reference sequence).

This chain uses TRBV27 with TRBJ2-1; no firm D call. The V gene lost 5 bases and the J gene lost 4 bases, with 18 bases spanning the gap. CDR1 and CDR2 (germline): MNHEY, SMNVEV (reference sequence). The CDR3 loop spans 16 amino acids. This CDR3 is CASSPSVGSRYNEQFF. CDR3 in DNA: TGTGCCAGCAGTCCCTCCGTCGGGTCCAGGTACAATGAGCAGTTCTTC.

The rearrangement links TRBV18 to TRBJ1-4; D uncertain. CDR3 length: 13 amino acids. Germline CDR1 and CDR2: KGHSH and LQKENI. V was pared by 3 bases and J by 5 bases, with 7 bases between. CDR3 loop: CASSPDGNEKLFF. The CDR3 coding sequence is TGTGCCAGCTCACCCGACGGGAATGAAAAACTGTTTTTT.

The rearrangement joins TRBV7-2 to TRBJ2-3; D might be TRBD2 (7 bases). CDR1 and CDR2 from the germline V gene are SGHTA and FQGNSA. With 1 base removed from V and 4 bases from J, the gap between germline ends came to 15 bases. The CDR3 contains 16 residues. CDR3 protein: CASSLEGGWSADTQYF. In DNA, the CDR3 is TGTGCCAGCAGCTTAGAGGGGGGGTGGAGCGCAGATACGCAGTATTTT. The full variable domain, completed using reference TRBV7-2 and TRBJ2-3, is GAGVSQSPSNKVTEKGKDVELRCDPISGHTALYWYRQSLGQGLEFLIYFQGNSAPDKSGLPSDRFSAERTGGSVSTLTIQRTQQEDSAVYLCASSLEGGWSADTQYFGPGTRLTVL.

This rearrangement joins TRBV7-2 to TRBJ1-2; the D is unclear. Per the germline V gene, CDR1 is SGHTA and CDR2 is FQGNSA. The CDR3 consists of 12 residues. Between the trimmed V and J ends, which lost 5 bases and 5 bases, there was a span of 9 bases. This CDR3 reads CASSGRAYGYTF. The DNA of the CDR3 is TGTGCCAGCAGCGGAAGAGCTTATGGCTACACCTTC. The full variable domain, rest sourced from reference TRBV7-2 and TRBJ1-2, is GAGVSQSPSNKVTEKGKDVELRCDPISGHTALYWYRQSLGQGLEFLIYFQGNSAPDKSGLPSDRFSAERTGGSVSTLTIQRTQQEDSAVYLCASSGRAYGYTFGSGTRLTVV.

The V and J genes are TRBV4-1 and TRBJ2-7, with 10 bases that match TRBD1. Germline V gene data show CDR1 as MGHRA and CDR2 as YSYEKL. This CDR3 spans 16 amino acids. Trimming cost V 1 base and J 4 bases; bases outside gene matches: 7. DNA of the CDR3: TGCGCCAGCAGCCAAGCCCCGGGACAGGGGTTTTACGAGCAGTACTTC. Its translation is CASSQAPGQGFYEQYF.

V gene TRBV28 combines with J gene TRBJ2-1; TRBD2 matches 8 bases. With 5 bases clipped from V and 6 bases from J, the junction kept 6 bases outside the gene matches. The CDR3 length is 14 residues. CDR1 is MDHEN, CDR2 SYDVKM, per germline. The CDR3 loop is CASSGDRGGNEQFF. The CDR3 DNA reads TGTGCCAGCAGTGGGGACCGGGGGGGCAATGAGCAGTTCTTC.

The V call is TRBV5-1, the J call TRBJ2-3; D is perhaps TRBD1 (5 bases). V lost 3 bases, J lost 2 bases, and 10 bases lay in between. This CDR3 region has 14 residues. Looked up from germline, CDR1 is SGHRS and CDR2 is YFSETQ. This CDR3 is CASSSWTHTDTQYF. For the CDR3, the DNA is TGCGCCAGCAGCTCGTGGACACACACAGATACGCAGTATTTT.

This chain joins TRBV29-1 and TRBJ1-5, with no clear D. Trimming removed 6 bases from V and 3 bases from J, with 12 bases in between. This CDR3 comprises 13 residues. The germline V gene encodes CDR1 SQVTM and CDR2 ANQGSEA. The CDR3 coding sequence is TGCAGCGTGCGAGACAACCACAATCAGCCCCAGCATTTT. Translation gives CSVRDNHNQPQHF.

The rearrangement links TRBV18 to TRBJ2-1, with TRBD2 as a possible D gene (5 bases). Germline V gene lookup returns CDR1 KGHSH and CDR2 LQKENI. This CDR3 spans 15 amino acids. V was shortened by 1 base and J by 5 bases, with 12 bases between the two germline ends. CDR3 sequence reads: CASSPRIEGNNEQFF. The CDR3 bases are TGTGCCAGCTCACCACGAATTGAGGGCAACAATGAGCAGTTCTTC.

The CDR3 DNA sequence: TGCAGCGTAGGTCCGGAACAAGAGACCCAGTACTTC. This codes for CSVGPEQETQYF. The chain is built from TRBV29-1 and TRBJ2-5; the D is unclear. Germline V gives CDR1 SQVTM, CDR2 ANQGSEA. This CDR3 spans 12 amino acids. The V and J ends lost 6 bases and 2 bases respectively, with 10 bases between them.

The rearrangement links TRBV4-3 to TRBJ1-3, with unresolved D. CDR3 length: 16 amino acids. V was cut by 3 bases and J by 0 bases, with 12 bases left in between. Germline lookup yields CDR1 LGHNA and CDR2 YSLEER. In DNA form, the CDR3 reads TGCGCCAGCAGCCAGAGTTCCGTGATCTCTGGAAACACCATATATTTT. Its protein product is CASSQSSVISGNTIYF.

This clone was observed once. The rearrangement uses TRBV5-6 and TRBJ1-6; maybe TRBD1 (5 bases). V lost 1 base and J lost 1, with 18 bases in between. The CDR3 has 19 amino acids. Germline CDR1 reads SGHDT; CDR2 reads YYEEEE. The CDR3 region has the DNA TGTGCCAGCAGCTTGTATCGATTGTCGGGGGGGTCCTATAATTCACCCCTCCACTTT. It codes for CASSLYRLSGGSYNSPLHF.

The chain couples TRBV5-1 to TRBJ2-7, with 14 bases aligning to TRBD2. Trimming cost V 4 bases and J 1 base; bases outside gene matches: 22. The germline V gene has CDR1 SGHRS and CDR2 YFSETQ. The CDR3 is 22 amino acids. Here the CDR3 DNA reads TGCGCCAGCAGCATGGGACAGGGGCAGGGGACTAGCGGGAGTTCTCGGTCCTACGAGCAGTACTTC. As protein: CASSMGQGQGTSGSSRSYEQYF.

The chain employs TRBV7-8 and TRBJ2-2, with TRBD2 identical over 12 bases. The J segment lost 2 bases and the V segment lost 5 bases, leaving 6 bases of the junction unmatched. The CDR3 contains 17 residues. Germline V gene lookup returns CDR1 SGHVS and CDR2 FQNEAQ. CDR3 region: CASSILGLAGNTGELFF. The CDR3 DNA is TGTGCCAGCAGCATACTCGGACTAGCGGGAAACACCGGGGAGCTGTTTTTT.

V and J are TRBV28 and TRBJ2-7, with 10 bases that match TRBD2. Germline lookup yields CDR1 MDHEN and CDR2 SYDVKM. The CDR3 is 15 residues long. Trimming took 2 bases from V and 7 from J; bases not matched to a gene: 8. CDR3 loop: CASSLLAGVSGEQYF. The CDR3 nucleotides read TGTGCCAGCAGTTTACTAGCGGGAGTGTCGGGGGAGCAGTACTTC.

The rearrangement joins TRBV12-3 or TRBV12-4 to TRBJ1-5; D remains ambiguous. The CDR3 has 11 amino acids. The V end was cut by 6 bases, the J end by 8 bases, with 8 bases between. This CDR3 reads CASSSGEPQHF. For the CDR3, the DNA is TGTGCCAGCAGCTCTGGGGAGCCCCAGCATTTT.